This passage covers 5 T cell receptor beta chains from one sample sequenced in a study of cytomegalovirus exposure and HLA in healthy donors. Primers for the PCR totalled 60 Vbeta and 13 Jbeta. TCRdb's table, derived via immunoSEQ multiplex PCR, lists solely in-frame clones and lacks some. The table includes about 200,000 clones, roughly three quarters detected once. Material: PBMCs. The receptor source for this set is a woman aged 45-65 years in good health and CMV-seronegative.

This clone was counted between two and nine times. The chain's CDR3 is CASSFDRTYEQYF. The DNA of the CDR3 is TGCGCCAGCAGCTTCGATAGAACCTACGAGCAGTACTTC. The chain joins TRBV5-1 to TRBJ2-7; D remains ambiguous. Germline V CDR1 and CDR2: SGHRS, YFSETQ. V was cut by 2 bases and J by 2 bases, with 8 bases left in between. CDR3 length: 13 residues.

This chain's CDR3 is CASSVGGNTEAFF. DNA for the CDR3: TGCGCCAGCAGTGTGGGGGGAAACACTGAAGCTTTCTTT. The chain is built from TRBV10-2 and TRBJ1-1; weak D call: TRBD1 (5 bases). Germline V gene sequence: CDR1 WSHSY, CDR2 SAAADI. The CDR3 length is 13 residues. V dropped 4 bases and J dropped 2 bases, with 8 bases sitting between them.

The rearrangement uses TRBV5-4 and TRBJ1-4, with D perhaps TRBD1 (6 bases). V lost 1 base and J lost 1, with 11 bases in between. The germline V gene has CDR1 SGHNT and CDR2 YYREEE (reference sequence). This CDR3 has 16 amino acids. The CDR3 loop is CASSLQGRGTNEKLFF. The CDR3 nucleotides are TGTGCCAGCAGCTTGCAGGGGAGGGGAACTAATGAAAAACTGTTTTTT.

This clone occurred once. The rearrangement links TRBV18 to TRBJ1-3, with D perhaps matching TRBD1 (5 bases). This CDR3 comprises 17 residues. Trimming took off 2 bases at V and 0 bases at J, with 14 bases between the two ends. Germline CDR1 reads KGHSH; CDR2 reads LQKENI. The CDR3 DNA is TGTGCCAGCTCACCAGTGGGGCAGCTTAGCTCTGGAAACACCATATATTTT. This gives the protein CASSPVGQLSSGNTIYF.

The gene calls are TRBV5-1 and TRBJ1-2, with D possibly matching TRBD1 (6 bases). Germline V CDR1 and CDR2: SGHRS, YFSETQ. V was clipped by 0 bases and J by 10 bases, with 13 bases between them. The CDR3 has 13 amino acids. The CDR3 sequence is CASSLVGHGNYTF. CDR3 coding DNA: TGCGCCAGCAGCTTGGTGGGACATGGAAACTACACCTTC. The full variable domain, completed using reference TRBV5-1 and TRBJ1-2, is KAGVTQTPRYLIKTRGQQVTLSCSPISGHRSVSWYQQTPGQGLQFLFEYFSETQRNKGNFPGRFSGRQFSNSRSEMNVSTLELGDSALYLCASSLVGHGNYTFGSGTRLTVV.